Sequencing of this TCR beta chain was carried out in a study of shared clonotypes between healthy human individuals. Study at large: Plates per donor: three CD4 naive, three CD4 memory, two CD8 naive, one CD8 memory.

In the naive CD8 group, cells lacked CD45RO and were positively selected for CCR7, so terminally differentiated effector memory CD45RA+ cells were left out. General study points: The naive CD4 repertoires of four donors were compared, and roughly 5% of clonotypes were shared.

With regard to this clone: What it binds is unknown. Different DNA sequences within this sample yield the same CDR3.

CDR3 length equals 12 residues. Germline V gives CDR1 LNHDA, CDR2 SQIVND (reference sequence). The V and J ends lost 3 bases and 8 bases respectively, with 10 bases between them. Deep level was the assay's run setting. Investigators spread the genomic DNA of each subset evenly over several immunoSEQ plates. Repertoires were generated with immunoSEQ multiplex PCR, while TCRdb's copy carries only in-frame clones and drops some. There are millions of clones in the sample; about 93% occur only once, and roughly 1.8% lies in the top ten. The sequenced sample consisted of naive CD8+ T cells from PBMCs. The TCR was taken from a man younger than 35 in good health. Some clones in this sample may be carry-over from other donors' samples. The chain employs TRBV19 and TRBJ1-1; D possibly corresponds to TRBD1 (6 bases). The CDR3 DNA follows: TGTGCCAGTAGTATCGGGCAGGGGGAAGCTTTCTTT. Its translation is CASSIGQGEAFF.